This section outlines one TCR beta chain sequence together with its context. The antigen is undetermined. The data were produced by immunoSEQ multiplex PCR, yet TCRdb's version contains in-frame clones alone and is incomplete. The table records around 66,000 clones, 80% to 90% of them present only once. These data are taken from a study of Tregs in tolerant kidney transplant recipients. Study-wide results and caveats: Tregs expanded with activated donor B cells seemed most donor-specific. Antigen-driven expansion was suggested because donor-specific Tregs expanded more than all Tregs in tolerant patients.

The CDR3 is made up of 16 amino acids. The V gene end was trimmed by 0 bases and the J gene end by 5 bases; junction bases not matched to a gene: 8. CDR1 is MGHRA, CDR2 YSYEKL, per germline. V gene TRBV4-1 combines with J gene TRBJ1-2, with 8 bases matching TRBD1. This specimen was Tregs from blood, taken before the transplant. The sequence derives from a human donor who received a combined kidney and bone marrow transplant. CDR3 sequence: CASSQEAQGAGYGYTF. In nucleotides, the CDR3 is TGCGCCAGCAGCCAAGAAGCGCAGGGGGCGGGATATGGCTACACCTTC.